The rows below give T cell receptor beta chains drawn from one sample of a study of blood T cell repertoires in COVID-19. Clones were sequenced by immunoSEQ multiplex PCR, and TCRdb holds only the in-frame ones, with some missing. There are some 100,000 clones in the sample; 85% occur only once, and approximately 2% lies in the top ten. The sequenced sample was peripheral blood. The receptors here all came from a woman aged 70-85 years with active or convalescent COVID-19. CDR3s include the opening cysteine and the closing phenylalanine or tryptophan. The D gene is left open where the match is weak. Rows give clone size only sometimes, using once, few, many, or a class for an expanded clone.

V: TRBV30; D: TRBD1; J: TRBJ1-4; size: -; CDR3: CAWSLPDRREKLFF; DNA: TGTGCCTGGAGTTTGCCGGACAGGCGTGAAAAACTGTTTTTT
V: TRBV6-6; D: -; J: TRBJ1-5; size: -; CDR3: CASSYREPHQPQHF; DNA: TGTGCCAGCAGTTACAGGGAGCCACATCAGCCCCAGCATTTT
V: TRBV1; D: -; J: TRBJ2-5; size: -; CDR3: CTTRTRIQETQYF; DNA: TGCACCACCAGGACTAGGATACAAGAGACCCAGTACTTC
V: TRBV7-8; D: -; J: TRBJ1-5; size: -; CDR3: CASSLGVGLYSNQPQHF; DNA: TGTGCCAGCAGCTTAGGAGTGGGACTGTATAGCAATCAGCCCCAGCATTTT
V: TRBV5-1; D: TRBD1; J: TRBJ2-7; size: -; CDR3: CASSLGDRENEQYF; DNA: TGCGCCAGCAGCTTGGGTGACAGGGAGAACGAGCAGTACTTC
V: TRBV30; D: TRBD1; J: TRBJ1-4; size: few; CDR3: CAWTRTTPGTGNEKLFF; DNA: TGTGCCTGGACAAGAACCACCCCGGGGACAGGGAATGAAAAACTGTTTTTT
V: TRBV12-3/TRBV12-4; D: -; J: TRBJ1-1; size: once; CDR3: CASSLKATGEAFF; DNA: TGTGCCAGCAGTCTTAAGGCGACAGGTGAAGCTTTCTTT
V: TRBV11-3; D: TRBD2; J: TRBJ2-1; size: -; CDR3: CASSFRLAEYNEQFF; DNA: TGTGCCAGCAGCTTTAGACTAGCCGAGTACAATGAGCAGTTCTTC
V: TRBV27; D: TRBD1; J: TRBJ2-3; size: -; CDR3: CASSLRGQSTDTQYF; DNA: TGTGCCAGCAGTTTAAGGGGACAGAGCACAGATACGCAGTATTTT
V: TRBV3-1/TRBV3-2; D: TRBD1; J: TRBJ2-7; size: -; CDR3: CASSQDSEWTGPYEQYF; DNA: TGTGCCAGCAGCCAAGATTCGGAATGGACAGGCCCCTACGAGCAGTACTTC
V: TRBV30; D: -; J: TRBJ2-1; size: -; CDR3: CAWSLGSSYNEQFF; DNA: TGTGCCTGGAGCCTAGGGAGCTCCTACAATGAGCAGTTCTTC
V: TRBV6-2/TRBV6-3; D: -; J: TRBJ2-1; size: -; CDR3: CASSSQGRRFEHEQFF; DNA: TGTGCCAGCAGTTCCCAGGGGCGCAGGTTTGAGCATGAGCAGTTCTTC
V: TRBV6-2/TRBV6-3; D: TRBD1; J: TRBJ1-5; size: few; CDR3: CASSLGLGTGVNQPQHF; DNA: TGTGCCAGCAGTTTAGGCCTCGGGACAGGGGTCAATCAGCCCCAGCATTTT
V: TRBV5-1; D: TRBD2; J: TRBJ2-2; size: -; CDR3: CASSLGQAGTGELFF; DNA: TGCGCCAGCAGCTTGGGACAAGCGGGAACGGGGGAGCTGTTTTTT
V: TRBV18; D: TRBD1; J: TRBJ2-2; size: -; CDR3: CASSRIRDSNTGELFF; DNA: TGTGCCAGCTCACGGATCCGGGACAGTAACACCGGGGAGCTGTTTTTT
V: TRBV28; D: -; J: TRBJ1-5; size: -; CDR3: CASSFGTRSTYSNQPQHF; DNA: TGTGCCAGCAGTTTCGGGACAAGGAGTACCTATAGCAATCAGCCCCAGCATTTT
V: TRBV19; D: TRBD1; J: TRBJ1-1; size: -; CDR3: CASSYRGRSTEAFF; DNA: TGTGCCAGTAGTTACAGGGGACGGTCGACTGAAGCTTTCTTT